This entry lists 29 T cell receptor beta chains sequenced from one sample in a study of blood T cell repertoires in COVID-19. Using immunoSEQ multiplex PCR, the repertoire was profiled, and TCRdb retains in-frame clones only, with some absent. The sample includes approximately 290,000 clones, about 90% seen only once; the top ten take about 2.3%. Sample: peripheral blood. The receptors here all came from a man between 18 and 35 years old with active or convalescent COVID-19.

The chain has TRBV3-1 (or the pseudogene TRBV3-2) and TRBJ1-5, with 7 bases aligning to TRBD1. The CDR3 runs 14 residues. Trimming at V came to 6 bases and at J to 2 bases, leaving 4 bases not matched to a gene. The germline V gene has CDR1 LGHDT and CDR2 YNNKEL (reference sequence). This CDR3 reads CASSPGQGNQPQHF. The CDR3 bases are TGTGCCAGCAGTCCTGGACAGGGCAATCAGCCCCAGCATTTT.

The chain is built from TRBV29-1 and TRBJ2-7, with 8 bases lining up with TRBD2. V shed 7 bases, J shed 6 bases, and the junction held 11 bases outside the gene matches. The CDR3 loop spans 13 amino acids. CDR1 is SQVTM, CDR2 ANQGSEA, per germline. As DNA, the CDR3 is TGCAGCGGTGGACCCGCGGCGGGGGGCGAGCAGTACTTC. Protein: CSGGPAAGGEQYF.

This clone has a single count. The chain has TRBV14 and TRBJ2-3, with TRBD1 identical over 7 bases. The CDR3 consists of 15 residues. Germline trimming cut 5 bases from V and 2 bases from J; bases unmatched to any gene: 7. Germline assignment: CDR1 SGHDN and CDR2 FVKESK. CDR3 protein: CASSERTGYTDTQYF. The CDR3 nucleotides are TGTGCCAGCAGCGAACGGACAGGTTACACAGATACGCAGTATTTT. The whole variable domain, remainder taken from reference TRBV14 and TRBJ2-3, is EAGVTQFPSHSVIEKGQTVTLRCDPISGHDNLYWYRRVMGKEIKFLLHFVKESKQDESGMPNNRFLAERTGGTYSTLKVQPAELEDSGVYFCASSERTGYTDTQYFGPGTRLTVL.

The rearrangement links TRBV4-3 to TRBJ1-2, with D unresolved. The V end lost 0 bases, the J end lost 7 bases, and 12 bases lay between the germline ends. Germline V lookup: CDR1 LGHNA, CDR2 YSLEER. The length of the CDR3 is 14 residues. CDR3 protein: CASSQDTDLGGYTF. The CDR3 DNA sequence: TGCGCCAGCAGCCAAGACACAGATTTAGGTGGCTACACCTTC.

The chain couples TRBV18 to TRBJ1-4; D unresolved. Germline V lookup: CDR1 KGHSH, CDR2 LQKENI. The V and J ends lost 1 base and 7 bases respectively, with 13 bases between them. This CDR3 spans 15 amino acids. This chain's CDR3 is CASSPLGSGGEKLFF. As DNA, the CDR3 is TGTGCCAGCTCACCACTCGGATCGGGAGGTGAAAAACTGTTTTTT.

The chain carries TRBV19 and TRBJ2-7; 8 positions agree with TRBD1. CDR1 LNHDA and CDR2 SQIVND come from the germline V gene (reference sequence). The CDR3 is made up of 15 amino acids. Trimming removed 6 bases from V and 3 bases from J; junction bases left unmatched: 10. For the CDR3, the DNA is TGTGCCAGTAGCGAAAACCCCGGACAGGGCTACGAGCAGTACTTC. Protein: CASSENPGQGYEQYF.

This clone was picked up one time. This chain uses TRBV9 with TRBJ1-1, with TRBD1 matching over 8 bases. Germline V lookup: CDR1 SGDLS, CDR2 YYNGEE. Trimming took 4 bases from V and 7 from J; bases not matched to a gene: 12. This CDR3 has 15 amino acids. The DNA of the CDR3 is TGTGCCAGCAGCCCAGGGAGGACAGGGAACTATGAAGCTTTCTTT. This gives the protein CASSPGRTGNYEAFF. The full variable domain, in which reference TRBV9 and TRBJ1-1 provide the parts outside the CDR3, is DSGVTQTPKHLITATGQRVTLRCSPRSGDLSVYWYQQSLDQGLQFLIQYYNGEERAKGNILERFSAQQFPDLHSELNLSSLELGDSALYFCASSPGRTGNYEAFFGQGTRLTVV.

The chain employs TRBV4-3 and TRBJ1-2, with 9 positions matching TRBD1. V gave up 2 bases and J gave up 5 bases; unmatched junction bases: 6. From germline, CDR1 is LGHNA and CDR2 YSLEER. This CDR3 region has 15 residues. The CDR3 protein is CASSQPGQGPYGYTF. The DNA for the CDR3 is TGCGCCAGCAGCCAACCTGGACAGGGGCCGTATGGCTACACCTTC.

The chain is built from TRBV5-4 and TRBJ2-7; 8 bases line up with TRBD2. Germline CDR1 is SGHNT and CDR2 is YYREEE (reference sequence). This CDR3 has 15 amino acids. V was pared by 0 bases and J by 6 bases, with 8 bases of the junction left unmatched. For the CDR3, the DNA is TGTGCCAGCAGCTTGGTGGTTAGCGGGATATTCGAGCAGTACTTC. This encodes CASSLVVSGIFEQYF.

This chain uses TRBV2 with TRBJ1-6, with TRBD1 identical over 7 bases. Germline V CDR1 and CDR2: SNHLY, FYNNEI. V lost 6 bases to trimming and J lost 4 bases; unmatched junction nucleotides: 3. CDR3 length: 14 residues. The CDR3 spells CASSAGQYNSPLHF. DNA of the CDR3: TGTGCCAGCAGCGCGGGACAGTATAATTCACCCCTCCACTTT.

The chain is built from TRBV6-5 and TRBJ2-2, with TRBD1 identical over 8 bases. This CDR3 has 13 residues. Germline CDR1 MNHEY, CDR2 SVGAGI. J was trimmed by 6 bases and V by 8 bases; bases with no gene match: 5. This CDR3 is CASRTGLAGELFF. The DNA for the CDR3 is TGTGCCAGCCGGACAGGGCTCGCCGGGGAGCTGTTTTTT.

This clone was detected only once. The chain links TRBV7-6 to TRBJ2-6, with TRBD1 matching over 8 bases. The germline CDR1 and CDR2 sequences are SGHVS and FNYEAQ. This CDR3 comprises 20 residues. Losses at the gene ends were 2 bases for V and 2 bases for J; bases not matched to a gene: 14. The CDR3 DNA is TGTGCCAGCAGCTTAACCCTGTCAAGGCAGGGGGCGCCTGGGGCCAACGTCCTGACTTTC. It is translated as CASSLTLSRQGAPGANVLTF.

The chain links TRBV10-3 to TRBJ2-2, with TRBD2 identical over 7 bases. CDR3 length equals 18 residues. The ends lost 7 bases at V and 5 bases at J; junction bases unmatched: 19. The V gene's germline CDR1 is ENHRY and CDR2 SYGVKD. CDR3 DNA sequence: TGTGCCATCACGAACCCCCCGAGTGCGGGAGTTCGTACCGGGGAGCTGTTTTTT. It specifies CAITNPPSAGVRTGELFF.

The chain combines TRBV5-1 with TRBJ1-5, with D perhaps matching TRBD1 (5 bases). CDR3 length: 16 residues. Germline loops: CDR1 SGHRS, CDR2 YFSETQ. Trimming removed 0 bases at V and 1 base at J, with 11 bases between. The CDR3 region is CASSLEGYGSNQPQHF. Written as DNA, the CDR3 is TGCGCCAGCAGCTTGGAGGGGTACGGGAGCAATCAGCCCCAGCATTTT.

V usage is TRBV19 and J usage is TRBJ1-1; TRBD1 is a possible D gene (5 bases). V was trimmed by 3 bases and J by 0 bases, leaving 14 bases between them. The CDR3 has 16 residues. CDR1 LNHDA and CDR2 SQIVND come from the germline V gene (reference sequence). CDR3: CASSMAGRTVNTEAFF. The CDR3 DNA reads TGTGCCAGTAGTATGGCAGGGCGTACGGTGAACACTGAAGCTTTCTTT.

As DNA, the CDR3 is TGTGCCAGCAGCCGGACTAGCGGGGGGAGGGAGACCCAGTACTTC. As protein: CASSRTSGGRETQYF. The V and J genes are TRBV11-2 and TRBJ2-5; 14 bases agree with TRBD2. Germline V gene lookup returns CDR1 SGHAT and CDR2 FQNNGV. This CDR3 region has 15 residues. The junction had 4 bases not matched to a gene; V was cut back by 5 bases and J by 5 bases.

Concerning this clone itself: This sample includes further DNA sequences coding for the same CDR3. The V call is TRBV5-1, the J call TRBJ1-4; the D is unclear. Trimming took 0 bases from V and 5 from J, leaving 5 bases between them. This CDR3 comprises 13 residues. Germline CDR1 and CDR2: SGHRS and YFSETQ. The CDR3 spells CASSLGGNEKLFF. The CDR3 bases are TGCGCCAGCAGCTTGGGAGGAAATGAAAAACTGTTTTTT. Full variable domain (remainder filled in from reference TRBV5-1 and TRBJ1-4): KAGVTQTPRYLIKTRGQQVTLSCSPISGHRSVSWYQQTPGQGLQFLFEYFSETQRNKGNFPGRFSGRQFSNSRSEMNVSTLELGDSALYLCASSLGGNEKLFFGSGTQLSVL.

CDR3 sequence reads: CASTGTGAEAFF. CDR3 sequence (DNA): TGTGCCAGCACCGGGACAGGGGCTGAAGCTTTCTTT. The genes are TRBV28 and TRBJ1-1; TRBD1 matches at 10 bases. Germline loops: CDR1 MDHEN, CDR2 SYDVKM. Trimming cost V 7 bases and J 6 bases; bases outside gene matches: 2. This CDR3 has 12 amino acids. The complete variable domain, with remaining parts taken from reference TRBV28 and TRBJ1-1, reads DVKVTQSSRYLVKRTGEKVFLECVQDMDHENMFWYRQDPGLGLRLIYFSYDVKMKEKGDIPEGYSVSREKKERFSLILESASTNQTSMYLCASTGTGAEAFFGQGTRLTVV.

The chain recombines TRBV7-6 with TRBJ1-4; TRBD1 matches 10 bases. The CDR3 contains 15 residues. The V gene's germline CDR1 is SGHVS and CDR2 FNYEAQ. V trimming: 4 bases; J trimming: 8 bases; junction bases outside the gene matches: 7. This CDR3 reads CASSYGQGGGEKLFF. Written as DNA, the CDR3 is TGTGCCAGCAGCTACGGACAGGGGGGTGGAGAAAAACTGTTTTTT.

CDR3 DNA sequence: TGTGCCAGCAGCCCTGGGACTGTGTCGCTTGAGCAGTTCTTC. Amino acids: CASSPGTVSLEQFF. This chain connects TRBV5-6 to TRBJ2-1; D is perhaps TRBD2 (6 bases). In germline, CDR1 is SGHDT, CDR2 YYEEEE. V was clipped by 4 bases and J by 9 bases, with 17 bases between them. The CDR3 length is 14 residues.

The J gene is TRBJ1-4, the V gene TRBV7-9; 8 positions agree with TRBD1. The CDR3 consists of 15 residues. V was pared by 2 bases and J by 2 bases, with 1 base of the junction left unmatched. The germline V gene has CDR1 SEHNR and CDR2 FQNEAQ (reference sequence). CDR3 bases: TGTGCCAGCAGCTTAAACAGGGGGACTAATGAAAAACTGTTTTTT. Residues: CASSLNRGTNEKLFF.

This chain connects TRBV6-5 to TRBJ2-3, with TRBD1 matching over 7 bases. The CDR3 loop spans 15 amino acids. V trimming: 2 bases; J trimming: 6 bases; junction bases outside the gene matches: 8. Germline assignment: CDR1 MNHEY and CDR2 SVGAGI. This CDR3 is CASSYRGHKGDTQYF. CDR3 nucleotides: TGTGCCAGCAGTTACAGGGGGCATAAAGGGGATACGCAGTATTTT.

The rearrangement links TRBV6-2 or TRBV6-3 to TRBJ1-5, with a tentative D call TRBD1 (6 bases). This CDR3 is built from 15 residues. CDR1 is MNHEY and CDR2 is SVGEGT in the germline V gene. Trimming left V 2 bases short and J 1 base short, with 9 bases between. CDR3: CASSYTGQSNQPQHF. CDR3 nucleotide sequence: TGTGCCAGCAGTTACACTGGACAGAGCAATCAGCCCCAGCATTTT.

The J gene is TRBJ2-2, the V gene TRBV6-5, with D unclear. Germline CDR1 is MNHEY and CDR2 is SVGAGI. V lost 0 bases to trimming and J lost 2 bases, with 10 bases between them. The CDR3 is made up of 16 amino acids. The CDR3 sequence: CASSYSTRYNTGELFF. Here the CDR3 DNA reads TGTGCCAGCAGTTACTCGACCAGGTACAACACCGGGGAGCTGTTTTTT.

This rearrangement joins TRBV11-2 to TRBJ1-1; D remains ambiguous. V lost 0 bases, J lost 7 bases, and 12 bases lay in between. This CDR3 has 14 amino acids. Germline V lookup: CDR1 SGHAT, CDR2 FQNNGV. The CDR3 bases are TGTGCCAGCAGCTTAGACGTCGTTCGGGGTGAAGCTTTCTTT. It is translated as CASSLDVVRGEAFF.

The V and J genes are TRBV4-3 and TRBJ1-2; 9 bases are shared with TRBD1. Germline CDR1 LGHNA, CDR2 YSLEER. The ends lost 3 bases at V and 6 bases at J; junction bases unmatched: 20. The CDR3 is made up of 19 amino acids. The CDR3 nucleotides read TGCGCCAGCAGCCACAAAGGGCGGACAGGGGTTGCATCGAGGGATGGCTACACCTTC. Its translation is CASSHKGRTGVASRDGYTF.

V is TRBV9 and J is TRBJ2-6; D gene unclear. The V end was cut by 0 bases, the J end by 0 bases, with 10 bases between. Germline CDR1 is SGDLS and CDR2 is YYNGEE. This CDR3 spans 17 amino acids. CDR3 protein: CASSVASRNSGANVLTF. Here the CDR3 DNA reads TGTGCCAGCAGCGTAGCTAGTCGCAACTCTGGGGCCAACGTCCTGACTTTC.

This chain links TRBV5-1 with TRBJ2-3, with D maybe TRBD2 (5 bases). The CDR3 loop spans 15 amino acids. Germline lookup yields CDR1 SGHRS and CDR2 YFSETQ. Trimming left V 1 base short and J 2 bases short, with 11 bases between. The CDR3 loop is CASSLRGGFTDTQYF. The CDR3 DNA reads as TGCGCCAGCAGCTTGCGCGGCGGGTTCACAGATACGCAGTATTTT.

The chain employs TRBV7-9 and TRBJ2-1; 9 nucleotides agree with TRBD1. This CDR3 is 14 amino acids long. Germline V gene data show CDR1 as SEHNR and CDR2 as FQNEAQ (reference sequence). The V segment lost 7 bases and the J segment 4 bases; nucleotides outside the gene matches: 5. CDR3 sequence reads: CASKVTGGYNEQFF. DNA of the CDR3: TGTGCCAGCAAGGTGACAGGGGGATACAATGAGCAGTTCTTC.